This TCR beta chain is from a study of shared clonotypes between healthy human individuals. Study results and limitations: Rarefaction analysis demonstrated incomplete sorted-subset sequencing notwithstanding large depth.

The germline CDR1 and CDR2 sequences are SGHTA and FQGNSA. V lost 4 bases and J 4 bases, leaving 10 bases between the germline ends. The length of the CDR3 is 13 residues. Comment on this clone: Its target is unknown.

Per the study methods: Filtering differed for immunoSEQ, which gave only junction sequences without quality scores. The repertoire was sequenced with immunoSEQ multiplex PCR; TCRdb's copy has only in-frame clones and lacks some. The DNA was the basis for D and trimming; V, J and clone size are from that table. The sample has about 2 million clones, 95% seen once. The chain uses TRBV7-2 and TRBJ1-2; tentatively, D is TRBD1 (6 bases). The clonotype was recovered from a man between 18 and 35 years old in good health. Input material: naive CD4+ T cells sorted from blood. This sample's subset: CD45RA+ positively selected. The CDR3 loop is CASSSDRTYGYTF. In nucleotides, the CDR3 is TGTGCCAGCAGCTCTGACAGGACCTATGGCTACACCTTC.